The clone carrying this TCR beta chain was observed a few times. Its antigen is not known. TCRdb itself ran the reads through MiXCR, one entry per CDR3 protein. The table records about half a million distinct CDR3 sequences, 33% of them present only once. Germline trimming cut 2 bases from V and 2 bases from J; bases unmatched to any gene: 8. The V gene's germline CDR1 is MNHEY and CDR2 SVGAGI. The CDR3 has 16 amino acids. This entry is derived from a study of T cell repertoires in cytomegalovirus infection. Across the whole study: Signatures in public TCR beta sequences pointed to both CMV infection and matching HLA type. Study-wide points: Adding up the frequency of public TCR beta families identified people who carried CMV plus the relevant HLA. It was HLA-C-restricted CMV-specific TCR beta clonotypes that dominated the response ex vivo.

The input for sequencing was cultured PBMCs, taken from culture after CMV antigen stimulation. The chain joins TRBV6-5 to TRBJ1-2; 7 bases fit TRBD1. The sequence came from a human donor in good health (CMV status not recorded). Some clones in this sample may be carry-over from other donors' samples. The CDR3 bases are TGTGCCAGCAGTTACGAGGGGGCCACGCTGAACTATGGCTACACCTTC. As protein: CASSYEGATLNYGYTF.